The clone carrying this TCR beta chain was found many times. What it binds is unknown. The sample belongs to a study of glioma-infiltrating T cells. Overall study results and limits: Non-neoplastic patients had below-expected tissue-blood divergence, while all gliomas exceeded expectation. CDR3 overlap between tissue and blood was very small.

TCR alpha and beta CDR3 regions were amplified from RNA using iRepertoire nested multiplex PCR. Input was about 100-450 ng of tissue mRNA or PBMC total RNA. TCRdb called the multiplex PCR reads again in MiXCR, with one record for every CDR3 protein. In the table there are about 140,000 distinct CDR3 sequences, roughly two fifths of which are singletons. This receptor was obtained from a human donor with low-grade glioma or glioblastoma, undergoing nonglioma brain surgery, or in good health (not recorded which). Sequenced: glioma tissue, nonneoplastic brain tissue, or PBMCs (not recorded which).

The CDR3 sequence is CSARDPPAGIGQPQHF. The DNA for the CDR3 is TGCAGTGCTAGAGATCCCCCGGCAGGGATAGGGCAGCCCCAGCATTTT. This chain uses TRBV20-1 with TRBJ1-5; possible D gene TRBD1, 5 bases. V gave up 0 bases and J gave up 7 bases, with 19 bases separating them. CDR1 is DFQATT, CDR2 SNEGSKA, per germline (reference sequence). The CDR3 loop spans 16 amino acids.